These T cell receptor beta chains were read from a single sample in a study of cytomegalovirus exposure and HLA in healthy donors. Here immunoSEQ multiplex PCR was the method, and the copy in TCRdb shows in-frame clones only, minus some. Of roughly 99,000 clones listed, approximately 79% are singletons. Sample: PBMCs. These receptors were collected from a woman in her 40s in good health and CMV-seropositive. Both conserved end residues are part of each CDR3. The D gene is left open where the match is weak. Clone size is not always given. Where it is, it says once, few, many or a class for expanded clones.

few	TRBD1	TRBJ1-2	TRBV19	CASSQGGGYTF	TGTGCCAGTAGCCAGGGGGGAGGCTACACCTTC
few	TRBD1	TRBJ1-4	TRBV2	CASSEMTGPGAEKLFF	TGTGCCAGCAGTGAAATGACAGGGCCTGGGGCGGAAAAACTGTTTTTT
NA	NA	TRBJ2-5	TRBV5-4	CASSAGGGGETQYF	TGTGCCAGCAGCGCCGGGGGAGGCGGAGAGACCCAGTACTTC
NA	NA	TRBJ1-6	TRBV19	CASSMMRLLNSPLHF	TGTGCCAGTAGTATGATGCGACTGCTAAATTCACCCCTCCACTTT
NA	TRBD1	TRBJ1-1	TRBV6-6	CASSYPGQANTEAFF	TGTGCCAGCAGTTACCCGGGACAGGCGAACACTGAAGCTTTCTTT
NA	NA	TRBJ2-5	TRBV6-1	CASSEVRETQYF	TGTGCCAGCAGTGAAGTGAGAGAGACCCAGTACTTC
NA	NA	TRBJ2-5	TRBV18	CASSSQDGTQYF	TGTGCCAGCTCCTCACAGGACGGGACCCAGTACTTC
NA	TRBD1	TRBJ2-5	TRBV5-1	CASALDRGHVETQYF	TGCGCCAGCGCACTGGACAGGGGGCACGTGGAGACCCAGTACTTC
NA	TRBD2	TRBJ2-1	TRBV6-9	CASSSPWTSGGCEQFF	TGTGCCAGCAGTTCTCCCTGGACTAGCGGGGGATGTGAGCAGTTCTTC
NA	NA	TRBJ1-4	TRBV6-6	CASSQNNEKLFF	TGTGCCAGCAGCCAAAATAATGAAAAACTGTTTTTT
NA	NA	TRBJ2-7	TRBV20-1	CSAYLNDEQYF	TGCAGTGCCTATCTGAATGACGAGCAGTACTTC
NA	TRBD1	TRBJ2-2	TRBV18	CASSPGDRVNTGELFF	TGTGCCAGCTCACCGGGGGACAGAGTCAACACCGGGGAGCTGTTTTTT
few	NA	TRBJ1-6	TRBV6-1	CASREGSVISPLHF	TGTGCCAGCAGGGAGGGATCTGTTATTTCACCCCTCCACTTT
NA	TRBD1	TRBJ2-7	TRBV4-3	CASSRAAGQGPSYEQYF	TGCGCCAGCAGCCGCGCTGCGGGACAGGGGCCCTCCTACGAGCAGTACTTC
NA	TRBD2	TRBJ2-1	TRBV19	CASSIFGTKYNEQFF	TGTGCCAGTAGTATATTTGGGACTAAGTACAATGAGCAGTTCTTC
medium-sized	TRBD1	TRBJ1-2	TRBV6-1	CASGGQNYGYTF	TGTGCCAGCGGGGGACAGAATTATGGCTACACCTTC
NA	TRBD2	TRBJ2-1	TRBV5-1	CASRLAGGLEQFF	TGCGCCAGCAGACTAGCGGGGGGTCTTGAGCAGTTCTTC
NA	TRBD1	TRBJ1-3	TRBV5-6	CASRRTGDGNTIYF	TGTGCCAGCAGGAGGACAGGAGATGGAAACACCATATATTTT
NA	NA	TRBJ1-1	TRBV27	CASRAQGKYTEAFF	TGTGCCAGCAGAGCCCAGGGAAAATACACTGAAGCTTTCTTT
NA	TRBD2	TRBJ2-3	TRBV6-1	CASSEWAGGRTDTQYF	TGTGCCAGCAGTGAATGGGCGGGGGGACGCACAGATACGCAGTATTTT
NA	NA	TRBJ2-7	TRBV6-1	CASISTHWSSYEQYF	TGTGCCAGCATTAGCACTCACTGGAGCTCCTACGAGCAGTACTTC
NA	NA	TRBJ1-1	TRBV6-1	CASSDPRQMNTEAFF	TGTGCCAGCAGTGACCCCAGACAGATGAACACTGAAGCTTTCTTT
NA	TRBD1	TRBJ1-1	TRBV12-5	CASGPGQGGGEAFF	TGTGCTAGTGGTCCCGGACAGGGTGGAGGGGAAGCTTTCTTT
few	NA	TRBJ1-4	TRBV6-5	CASRALVGKLFF	TGTGCCAGCAGAGCATTGGTTGGAAAACTGTTTTTT
NA	NA	TRBJ1-1	TRBV5-1	CASSLQGMNTEAFF	TGCGCCAGCAGCTTACAGGGTATGAACACTGAAGCTTTCTTT
NA	NA	TRBJ2-7	TRBV7-8	CASSSRLSYEQYF	TGTGCCAGCAGTTCCCGTCTCTCCTACGAGCAGTACTTC
NA	NA	TRBJ1-4	TRBV5-1	CASSLGRGEKLFF	TGCGCCAGCAGCTTGGGCAGAGGTGAAAAACTGTTTTTT
NA	TRBD1	TRBJ2-1	TRBV4-1	CASSREVLDRNNEQFF	TGCGCCAGCAGCCGAGAAGTACTGGACAGGAACAATGAGCAGTTCTTC
NA	TRBD1	TRBJ1-1	TRBV6-5	CASSGRTGTEAFF	TGTGCCAGCAGTGGAAGGACAGGGACTGAAGCTTTCTTT
few	NA	TRBJ2-5	TRBV15	CATRQGETQYF	TGTGCCACCAGACAGGGAGAGACCCAGTACTTC
NA	NA	TRBJ1-2	TRBV6-5	CASSYNELNYGYTF	TGTGCCAGCAGTTACAATGAGCTCAACTATGGCTACACCTTC
NA	TRBD1	TRBJ2-7	TRBV11-2	CASSQQGAQYEQYF	TGTGCCAGCAGCCAACAGGGGGCGCAGTACGAGCAGTACTTC
NA	NA	TRBJ1-4	TRBV6-1	CASSGDEVWANEKLFF	TGTGCCAGCAGTGGTGATGAGGTTTGGGCTAATGAAAAACTGTTTTTT
NA	NA	TRBJ2-4	TRBV7-2	CASSLGIGRGAKNIQYF	TGTGCCAGCAGCTTAGGAATCGGCCGGGGAGCCAAAAACATTCAGTACTTC
few	NA	TRBJ2-3	TRBV5-1	CASSLVTGLSTDTQYF	TGCGCCAGCAGCTTGGTAACAGGATTGAGCACAGATACGCAGTATTTT
NA	NA	TRBJ1-1	TRBV19	CASSIPRMNTEAFF	TGTGCCAGTAGTATCCCGCGGATGAACACTGAAGCTTTCTTT
NA	NA	TRBJ2-6	TRBV30	CAWSVRGAGANVLTF	TGTGCCTGGAGTGTACGGGGGGCCGGGGCCAACGTCCTGACTTTC
NA	NA	TRBJ1-2	TRBV11-2	CASSLYEYGYTF	TGTGCCAGCAGCTTATACGAGTATGGCTACACCTTC
few	TRBD1	TRBJ2-3	TRBV7-3	CASSSGQGRTDTQYF	TGTGCCAGCAGCTCCGGACAGGGCCGCACAGATACGCAGTATTTT
NA	NA	TRBJ1-6	TRBV30	CAWSVLTQVQSPLHF	TGTGCCTGGAGTGTACTTACCCAGGTCCAATCACCCCTCCACTTT
NA	NA	TRBJ1-6	TRBV6-1	CASLPRDTGNSPLHF	TGTGCCAGTCTACCACGGGACACAGGAAATTCACCCCTCCACTTT
NA	NA	TRBJ2-2	TRBV5-1	CASSLDNVNTGELFF	TGCGCCAGCAGCTTGGACAATGTTAACACCGGGGAGCTGTTTTTT
NA	TRBD2	TRBJ2-7	TRBV2	CASSVEAGGDYEQYF	TGTGCCAGCAGTGTCGAAGCGGGGGGAGACTACGAGCAGTACTTC
NA	NA	TRBJ2-7	TRBV30	CAWNDAGYEQYF	TGTGCCTGGAACGACGCGGGCTACGAGCAGTACTTC
few	TRBD1	TRBJ2-3	TRBV5-5	CASSLVRDSNTQYF	TGTGCCAGCAGCTTGGTTCGGGACAGCAATACGCAGTATTTT
NA	TRBD1	TRBJ1-6	TRBV25-1	CASSGGQGMNSPLHF	TGTGCCAGCAGTGGCGGACAGGGTATGAATTCACCCCTCCACTTT
NA	TRBD1	TRBJ2-6	TRBV4-1	CASSQGPGGGSGANVLTF	TGCGCCAGCAGCCAAGGTCCAGGGGGCGGCTCTGGGGCCAACGTCCTGACTTTC
NA	NA	TRBJ1-1	TRBV2	CASSEQGHALTEAFF	TGTGCCAGCAGTGAACAGGGACATGCCCTCACTGAAGCTTTCTTT
NA	TRBD1	TRBJ2-3	TRBV27	CASSSRDRVWTDTQYF	TGTGCCAGCAGTTCCCGAGACAGGGTTTGGACAGATACGCAGTATTTT
NA	NA	TRBJ1-6	TRBV4-1	CASSQATVRGYNSPLHF	TGCGCCAGCAGCCAAGCGACTGTTAGAGGGTATAATTCACCCCTCCACTTT
few	NA	TRBJ2-5	TRBV5-1	CASSLDSPSKTQYF	TGCGCCAGCAGTTTGGACAGCCCTTCGAAGACCCAGTACTTC
NA	NA	TRBJ1-2	TRBV30	CAWSSPENYGYTF	TGTGCCTGGAGTAGCCCTGAAAACTATGGCTACACCTTC
NA	TRBD1	TRBJ1-4	TRBV7-6	CASSSTGFATNEKLFF	TGTGCCAGCAGCTCGACAGGGTTCGCAACTAATGAAAAACTGTTTTTT